These 2 T cell receptor beta chains were all obtained from the same sample, sequenced in a study of Ad26.COV2.S vaccination and SARS-CoV-2 variants (dated by TCRdb to about 2021). Receptors were amplified or captured by the immunoSEQ multiplex PCR assay. Here the immuneACCESS table is served through TCRdb, limited to in-frame sequences with V and J called. Missing clones are a known gap in these copies; in checked studies unresolved V genes cover under half, and the rest lacks a known reason. This sample holds about 350,000 clones; about 90% were observed only once. The biggest ten clones account for under 4% of the sample. The time point label for this specimen denotes: individuals recovered from natural SARS-CoV-2 infection. Specimen: peripheral blood, collected after recovery from COVID-19. Receptors were obtained from a human donor who had recovered from COVID-19.

The rearrangement joins TRBV9 to TRBJ1-2; D call uncertain. The CDR3 loop spans 14 amino acids. CDR1 and CDR2 from the germline V gene are SGDLS and YYNGEE. V was cut by 4 bases and J by 8 bases, with 18 bases left in between. CDR3: CASSSPLLGHGYTF. The CDR3 DNA is TGTGCCAGCAGCTCCCCCCTTCTGGGTCACGGCTACACCTTC.

The chain combines TRBV7-2 with TRBJ2-3; D is unclear. The CDR3 loop spans 16 amino acids. V lost 1 base and J lost 0, with 11 bases in between. Germline CDR1 SGHTA, CDR2 FQGNSA. CDR3 bases: TGTGCCAGCAGCTTAGGGAAAGCGTTTAGCACAGATACGCAGTATTTT. Translating gives CASSLGKAFSTDTQYF. The full variable domain, completed using reference TRBV7-2 and TRBJ2-3, is GAGVSQSPSNKVTEKGKDVELRCDPISGHTALYWYRQSLGQGLEFLIYFQGNSAPDKSGLPSDRFSAERTGGSVSTLTIQRTQQEDSAVYLCASSLGKAFSTDTQYFGPGTRLTVL.